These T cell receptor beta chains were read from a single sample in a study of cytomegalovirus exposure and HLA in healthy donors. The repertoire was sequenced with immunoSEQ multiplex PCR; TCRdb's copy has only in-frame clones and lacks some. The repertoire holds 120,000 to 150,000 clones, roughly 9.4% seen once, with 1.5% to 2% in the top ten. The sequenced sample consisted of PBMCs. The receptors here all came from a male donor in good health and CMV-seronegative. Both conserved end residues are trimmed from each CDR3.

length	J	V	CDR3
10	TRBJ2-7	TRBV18	ASSPDSYEQY
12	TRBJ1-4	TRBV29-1	SVRNTGGDEKLF
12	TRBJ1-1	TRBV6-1	ASSLQAQGTEAF
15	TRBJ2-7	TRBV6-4	ASSVPRTSGSSYEQY
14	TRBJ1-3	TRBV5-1	ASSLGQPSSGNTIY
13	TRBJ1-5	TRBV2	ASSENFYSNQPQH
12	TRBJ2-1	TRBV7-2	ASSLDRDWGEQF
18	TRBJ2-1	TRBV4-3	ASSQDLEVGSRSGRDEQF
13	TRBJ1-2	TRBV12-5	ASGFGTGGPYGYT
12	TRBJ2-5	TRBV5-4	ASSFGGPQETQY
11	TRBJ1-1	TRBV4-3	ASSPQTGHGAF
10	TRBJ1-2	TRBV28	ASSPGIYGYT
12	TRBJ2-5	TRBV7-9	ASRSEGAQETQY
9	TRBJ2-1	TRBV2	ASRLAFEQF
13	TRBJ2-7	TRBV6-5	ASSTLGLEIYEQY
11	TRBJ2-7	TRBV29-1	SVALTSSYEQY
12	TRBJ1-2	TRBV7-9	ASSSLGPNYGYT
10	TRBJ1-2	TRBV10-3	AIRETGGPYT
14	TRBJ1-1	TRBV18	ASSPYLETTITEAF
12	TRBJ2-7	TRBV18	ASSPLPRAGEQY
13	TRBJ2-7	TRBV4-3	ASSQARTGSYEQY
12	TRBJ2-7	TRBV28	ASSSPGAGDEQY
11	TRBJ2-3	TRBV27	ASRPGVADTQY
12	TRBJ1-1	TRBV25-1	ASSAGGGIPEAF
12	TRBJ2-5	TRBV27	ASGEPWRAETQY
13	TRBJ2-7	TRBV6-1	ASSEVVSGYYEQY
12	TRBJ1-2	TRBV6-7	ASGEAGVNYGYT
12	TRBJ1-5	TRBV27	ASSAQGGEQPQH
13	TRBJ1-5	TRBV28	ASSHRGLGNQPQH
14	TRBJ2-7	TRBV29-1	SVALAITLNPYEQY
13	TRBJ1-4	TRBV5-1	ASSKGWSGGEKLF
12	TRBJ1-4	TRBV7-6	ASSLGGLYEKLF
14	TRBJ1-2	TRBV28	AIISRGSYSNYGYT
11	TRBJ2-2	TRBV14	ASSQGGAGELF
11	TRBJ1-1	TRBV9	ASSVLDSLEAF
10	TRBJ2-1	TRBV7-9	ASSSRVAPQF
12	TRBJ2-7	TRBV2	ASRSGGASYEQY
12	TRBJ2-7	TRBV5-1	ASSGLGGHGEQY
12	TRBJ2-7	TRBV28	ASSFITGGNEQY
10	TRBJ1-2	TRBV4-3	ASSQGTGGYT
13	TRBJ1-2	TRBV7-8	ASSLRDRSNYGYT
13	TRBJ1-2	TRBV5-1	ASSQGQGANYGYT
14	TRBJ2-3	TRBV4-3	ASSQGGRGRTDTQY
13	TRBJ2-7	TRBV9	ASSVGLAGTYEQY
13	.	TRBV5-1	ASSGRQGSSYEQY
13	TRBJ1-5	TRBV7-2	ASSFSGQNNQPQH
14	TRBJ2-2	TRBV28	ASSPLGGPNTGELF
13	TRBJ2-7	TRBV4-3	ASSQGGLAGYEQY
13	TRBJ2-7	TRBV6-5	ASSYEQGVVYEQY
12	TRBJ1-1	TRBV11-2	ASSWGQMNTEAF
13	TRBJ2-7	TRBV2	ASSEVSGQGYEQY
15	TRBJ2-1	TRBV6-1	ASSGPLTSGDYNEQF